The clone carrying this T cell receptor (beta chain) was observed a few times. This sample was included in a study of response to subunit inactivated influenza vaccine. Via MiXCR, TCRdb re-called the RT-PCR reads, giving one row per CDR3 protein. The data contain 530,000 or so distinct CDR3 sequences, around 25% of them singletons. The CDR3 consists of 13 residues. Germline CDR1 is DFQATT and CDR2 is SNEGSKA (reference sequence). Trimming took 1 base from V and 0 from J, leaving 7 bases between them. This sample comprised CD4+ T cells sorted from PBMCs, obtained around 5 days after vaccination. The sequence derives from a man aged 45-65 years who received an inactivated influenza vaccine. This chain joins TRBV20-1 and TRBJ2-7; D ambiguous. The CDR3 spells CSARGESSYEQYF. In DNA, the CDR3 is TGCAGTGCTAGAGGGGAAAGCTCCTACGAGCAGTACTTC.